The 20 T cell receptor beta chains below all came from one sample that was sequenced in a study of cytomegalovirus exposure and HLA in healthy donors. PCR involved 60 Vbeta and 13 Jbeta primers. The method was immunoSEQ multiplex PCR; TCRdb's version includes in-frame clones alone and lacks a portion of them. The data hold 110,000 or so clones, with less than 80% observed a single time. The sequencing input was PBMCs. The receptors were gathered from a woman aged 50 to 65 in good health and CMV-seropositive.

The rearrangement joins TRBV5-1 to TRBJ1-2; 7 bases fit TRBD1. The CDR3 contains 15 residues. CDR1 SGHRS and CDR2 YFSETQ come from the germline V gene. J gave up 5 bases and V 0 bases, and 7 bases lay outside the gene matches. For the CDR3, the DNA is TGCGCCAGCAGCTTGGGAATACAGGGGCGTTATGGCTACACCTTC. Its translation: CASSLGIQGRYGYTF. The full variable domain, with the rest looked up from reference TRBV5-1 and TRBJ1-2, is KAGVTQTPRYLIKTRGQQVTLSCSPISGHRSVSWYQQTPGQGLQFLFEYFSETQRNKGNFPGRFSGRQFSNSRSEMNVSTLELGDSALYLCASSLGIQGRYGYTFGSGTRLTVV.

To note about this clone: Because it lacks the conserved phenylalanine or tryptophan at the end, this CDR3 is likely a read error. The V call is TRBV29-1, the J call TRBJ1-2; D gene uncertain. The CDR3 consists of 14 residues. Germline V gene lookup returns CDR1 SQVTM and CDR2 ANQGSEA. V was pared by 1 base and J by 1 base, with 10 bases between. CDR3 nucleotide sequence: TGCAGCGTTGAAGTGGCAGGAGGTAACTATGGCTACACCCTC. Amino acid sequence: CSVEVAGGNYGYTL.

The table lists this clone with a few counts. This chain joins TRBV2 and TRBJ1-5, with D maybe TRBD1 (5 bases). This CDR3 comprises 16 residues. V lost 7 bases and J 2 bases, leaving 18 bases between the germline ends. The germline gives CDR1 SNHLY, CDR2 FYNNEI. In nucleotides, the CDR3 is TGTGCCAGCACCTCACGGGGGTTAGGGGGCAATCAGCCCCAGCATTTT. This translates into CASTSRGLGGNQPQHF.

The V call is TRBV7-2, the J call TRBJ1-5; D is unclear. The CDR3 totals 13 residues. CDR1 is SGHTA, CDR2 FQGNSA, per germline. Trimming removed 3 bases at V and 5 bases at J, with 8 bases between. DNA of the CDR3: TGTGCCAGCAGCTTGGCCCATTATCAGCCCCAGCATTTT. This sequence encodes CASSLAHYQPQHF.

This clone was counted only a few times. This chain uses TRBV19 with TRBJ1-1; no clear D gene. The CDR3 length is 14 residues. Trimming took off 0 bases at V and 1 base at J, with 6 bases between the two ends. Germline CDR1 LNHDA, CDR2 SQIVND (reference sequence). The CDR3 region has the DNA TGTGCCAGTAGTATAGATCTAGAGAACACTGAAGCTTTCTTT. Residues: CASSIDLENTEAFF.

A few counts support this clone. The chain is built from TRBV6-5 and TRBJ2-5; 8 positions agree with TRBD2. Germline lookup yields CDR1 MNHEY and CDR2 SVGAGI. V trimming: 2 bases; J trimming: 8 bases; junction bases outside the gene matches: 7. CDR3 size: 14 residues. The CDR3 coding sequence is TGTGCCAGCAGTTACGGCGGGGGGCTCGTTACCCAGTACTTC. Its translation is CASSYGGGLVTQYF.

Only one count was recorded for this clone. V usage is TRBV15 and J usage is TRBJ2-7, with TRBD1 matching 8 bases. The ends lost 0 bases at V and 0 bases at J; junction bases unmatched: 1. Germline V lookup: CDR1 LNHNV, CDR2 YYDKDF (reference sequence). CDR3 length: 15 amino acids. The CDR3 bases are TGTGCCACCAGCAGAGAGGGACAGGCCTCCTACGAGCAGTACTTC. This sequence encodes CATSREGQASYEQYF.

CDR3 DNA: TGTGCCAGCAGTGATCCAACAGGCTACAATGAGCAGTTCTTC. It yields the protein CASSDPTGYNEQFF. The chain has TRBV2 and TRBJ2-1; D perhaps matches TRBD1 (5 bases). Germline lookup yields CDR1 SNHLY and CDR2 FYNNEI. The CDR3 loop spans 14 amino acids. The ends were cut back, 3 bases at V and 3 bases at J, with 9 bases in the middle.

This clone was observed a single time. The J gene is TRBJ2-7, the V gene TRBV28; 11 nucleotides match TRBD2. CDR1 and CDR2 from the germline V gene are MDHEN and SYDVKM. CDR3 size: 14 residues. After removal of 6 bases from V and 4 bases from J, the junction contained 5 bases not matched to a gene. Here the CDR3 DNA reads TGTGCCAGCAGCAAAACTAGCGGGGGTTACGAGCAGTACTTC. Protein sequence: CASSKTSGGYEQYF.

This sequence joins TRBV7-2 and TRBJ2-1; 8 bases line up with TRBD2. The CDR3 contains 15 residues. CDR1 and CDR2 from the germline V gene are SGHTA and FQGNSA. Losses at the gene ends were 0 bases for V and 4 bases for J; bases not matched to a gene: 2. Written as DNA, the CDR3 is TGTGCCAGCAGCTTAGCTAGCGGGGTGTACAATGAGCAGTTCTTC. Protein sequence: CASSLASGVYNEQFF.

In regard to this clone: An end of the junction differs from the germline gene, which may be a read error. V and J are TRBV7-6 and TRBJ1-5; TRBD1 is a possible D gene (5 bases). This CDR3 region has 15 residues. Looked up from germline, CDR1 is SGHVS and CDR2 is FNYEAQ. For the CDR3, the DNA is TGTGCCAGCAGTTTAGGGGCGGGTAGCAATCAGCCCCAGCATTTT. Its protein is CASSLGAGSNQPQHF.

This clone appeared a few times. V gene TRBV6-6 combines with J gene TRBJ1-3, with a possible D match to TRBD1 (6 bases). From germline, CDR1 is MNHNY and CDR2 SVGAGI (reference sequence). This CDR3 spans 14 amino acids. V dropped 7 bases and J dropped 3 bases, with 13 bases sitting between them. This CDR3 reads CASILTGFGNTIYF. The CDR3 DNA reads TGTGCCAGCATCTTAACAGGGTTTGGAAACACCATATATTTT.

This chain uses TRBV7-2 with TRBJ2-3, with D uncertain. Germline V lookup: CDR1 SGHTA, CDR2 FQGNSA. The CDR3 length is 14 residues. The V end lost 0 bases, the J end lost 3 bases, and 7 bases lay between the germline ends. The CDR3: CASSLAEATDTQYF. In nucleotides, the CDR3 is TGTGCCAGCAGCTTAGCCGAAGCGACAGATACGCAGTATTTT.

This chain joins TRBV18 and TRBJ1-1; no firm D call. The CDR3 is 12 residues long. The V and J ends lost 6 bases and 5 bases respectively, with 10 bases between them. The germline gives CDR1 KGHSH, CDR2 LQKENI. The CDR3 DNA follows: TGTGCCAGCTCTCCTAACAGTACTGAAGCTTTCTTT. This gives the protein CASSPNSTEAFF.

This clone was recorded only once. The J gene is TRBJ2-3, the V gene TRBV2; 7 bases line up with TRBD2. The trim removed 6 bases at V and 1 base at J, leaving 4 bases unmatched. There are 14 residues in the CDR3. In germline, CDR1 is SNHLY, CDR2 FYNNEI. The CDR3 DNA reads TGTGCCAGCAGCGCTGCGGGGGGCACAGATACGCAGTATTTT. The encoded protein is CASSAAGGTDTQYF.

In its sample, this clone was seen a few times. Distinct nucleotide sequences in the sample also encode this CDR3. V usage is TRBV6-5 and J usage is TRBJ2-1, with D perhaps matching TRBD1 (5 bases). V gave up 8 bases and J gave up 10 bases, with 15 bases separating them. The CDR3 covers 12 residues. Germline CDR1 reads MNHEY; CDR2 reads SVGAGI. CDR3 sequence (DNA): TGTGCCAGCGGCCCATGGGGCGGCGAGCAGTTCTTC. Its translation is CASGPWGGEQFF.

The CDR3 loop is CASSYEDEKLFF. CDR3 DNA sequence: TGTGCCAGCAGTTACGAGGATGAAAAACTGTTTTTT. The J gene is TRBJ1-4, the V gene TRBV6-6, with unresolved D. CDR3 length equals 12 residues. Trimming took off 2 bases at V and 6 bases at J, with 4 bases between the two ends. From germline, CDR1 is MNHNY and CDR2 SVGAGI (reference sequence).

This clone was seen only a few times. This chain uses TRBV2 with TRBJ1-3; TRBD1 is a possible D gene (5 bases). V was cut by 0 bases and J by 4 bases, with 10 bases left in between. The CDR3 sequence is 15 residues long. Germline CDR1 SNHLY, CDR2 FYNNEI. CDR3 amino acids: CASSEASGAGNTIYF. The CDR3 bases are TGTGCCAGCAGTGAAGCTTCTGGGGCCGGAAACACCATATATTTT.

The chain has TRBV7-6 and TRBJ2-3; TRBD2 is a possible D gene (6 bases). V gave up 3 bases and J gave up 2 bases, with 9 bases separating them. The CDR3 has 14 amino acids. The germline CDR1 and CDR2 sequences are SGHVS and FNYEAQ. The CDR3 DNA reads TGTGCCAGCAGCTTTAGCGGAGACACAGATACGCAGTATTTT. Protein product: CASSFSGDTDTQYF. The full variable domain, completed using reference TRBV7-6 and TRBJ2-3, is GAGVSQSPRYKVTKRGQDVALRCDPISGHVSLYWYRQALGQGPEFLTYFNYEAQQDKSGLPNDRFSAERPEGSISTLTIQRTEQRDSAMYRCASSFSGDTDTQYFGPGTRLTVL.

This chain uses TRBV7-3 with TRBJ1-1, with D unclear. Deletions cut 2 bases from V and 4 bases from J, with 8 bases between. Germline V lookup: CDR1 SGHTA, CDR2 FQGTGA. This CDR3 is built from 13 residues. The CDR3 coding sequence is TGTGCCAGCAGCTTAGAGGGAGGCACTGAAGCTTTCTTT. Residues: CASSLEGGTEAFF. The whole variable domain, filled in from reference TRBV7-3 and TRBJ1-1, reads GAGVSQTPSNKVTEKGKYVELRCDPISGHTALYWYRQSLGQGPEFLIYFQGTGAADDSGLPNDRFFAVRPEGSVSTLKIQRTERGDSAVYLCASSLEGGTEAFFGQGTRLTVV.